This TCR beta chain was identified in a study of T cell repertoires in cytomegalovirus infection. Study context: Selection of CMV epitopes for the study included recently identified HLA-C-restricted and well-studied HLA-B-restricted ones. Indications came from public TCR beta signatures; they pointed to CMV infection and to a matching HLA type.

Each CDR3 protein gets one entry after TCRdb re-called the reads with MiXCR. Altogether roughly 500,000 distinct CDR3 sequences are present, about 44% being singletons, with the ten largest covering roughly two fifths. The germline gives CDR1 SGHNT, CDR2 YENEEA. V was trimmed by 3 bases and J by 1 base, leaving 7 bases between them. The CDR3 extends over 13 amino acids. Study results and limitations: Carriers of CMV plus the relevant HLA were identified by cumulative public TCR beta family frequency. Dominant in the ex vivo response were TCR beta clonotypes restricted by HLA-C and specific for CMV.

This clonotype was counted a few times. Antigen: not known. The receptor comes from a human donor in good health (CMV status not recorded). Some clones in this sample may be carry-over from other donors' samples. The J gene is TRBJ2-7, the V gene TRBV11-3; D is possibly TRBD1 (5 bases). The sample here was cultured PBMCs, taken from culture after CMV antigen stimulation. This chain's CDR3 is CASSFKGSYEQYF. The CDR3 DNA sequence: TGTGCCAGCAGCTTTAAGGGGTCCTACGAGCAGTACTTC.